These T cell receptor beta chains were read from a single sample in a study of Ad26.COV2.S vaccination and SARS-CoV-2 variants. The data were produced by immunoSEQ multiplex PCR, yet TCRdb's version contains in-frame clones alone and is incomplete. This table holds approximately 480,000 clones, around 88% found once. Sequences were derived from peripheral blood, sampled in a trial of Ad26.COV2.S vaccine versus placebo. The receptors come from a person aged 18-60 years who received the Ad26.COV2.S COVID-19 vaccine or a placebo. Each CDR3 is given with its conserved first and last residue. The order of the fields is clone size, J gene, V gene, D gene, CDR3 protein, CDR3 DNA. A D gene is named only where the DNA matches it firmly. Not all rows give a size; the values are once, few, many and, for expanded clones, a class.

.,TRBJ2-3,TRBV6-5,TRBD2,CAIGRELRADTQYF,TGTGCCATCGGGCGGGAGTTAAGGGCAGATACGCAGTATTTT
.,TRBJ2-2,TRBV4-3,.,CASSQNTGELFF,TGCGCCAGCAGCCAGAACACCGGGGAGCTGTTTTTT
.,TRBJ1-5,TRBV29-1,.,CSVVRRNQPQHF,TGCAGCGTTGTCCGGAGGAATCAGCCCCAGCATTTT
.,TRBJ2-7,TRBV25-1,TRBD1,CASSEGTGAYEQYF,TGTGCCAGCAGTGAGGGTACAGGGGCCTACGAGCAGTACTTC
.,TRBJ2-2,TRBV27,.,CASSLRVPVDTGELFF,TGTGCCAGCAGTTTGCGGGTACCAGTGGATACCGGGGAGCTGTTTTTT
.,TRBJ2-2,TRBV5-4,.,CASSLAIDLGELFF,TGTGCCAGCAGCTTGGCCATAGACCTCGGGGAGCTGTTTTTT
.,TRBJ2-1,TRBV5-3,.,CARSPTENNEQFF,TGTGCCAGAAGCCCGACTGAGAACAATGAGCAGTTCTTC
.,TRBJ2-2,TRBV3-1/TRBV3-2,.,CASSQAIVAGELFF,TGTGCCAGCAGCCAAGCTATCGTCGCCGGGGAGCTGTTTTTT
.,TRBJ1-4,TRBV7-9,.,CASSPAGREGLFF,TGTGCCAGCAGCCCCGCTGGGAGGGAGGGACTGTTTTTT
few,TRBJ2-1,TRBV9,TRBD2,CASSALGLAGRYEQFF,TGTGCCAGCAGCGCCTTGGGACTAGCGGGAAGGTATGAGCAGTTCTTC
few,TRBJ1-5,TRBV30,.,CAWSVGGGQPQHF,TGTGCCTGGAGTGTAGGCGGCGGTCAGCCCCAGCATTTT
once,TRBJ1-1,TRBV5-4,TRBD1,CASSWRTGERTEAFF,TGTGCCAGCAGCTGGAGGACAGGGGAAAGGACTGAAGCTTTCTTT
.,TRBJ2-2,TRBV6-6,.,CASTVGSVGELFF,TGTGCCAGCACCGTCGGGAGCGTCGGGGAGCTGTTTTTT
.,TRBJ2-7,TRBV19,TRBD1,CASSTGGHEQYF,TGTGCCAGTAGTACAGGGGGACACGAGCAGTACTTC
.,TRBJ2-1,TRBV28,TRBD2,CASTRGGPYNEQFF,TGTGCCAGCACTCGGGGGGGGCCCTACAATGAGCAGTTCTTC
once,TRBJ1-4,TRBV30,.,CAWSVRGRGEKLFF,TGTGCCTGGAGTGTACGGGGTCGGGGAGAAAAACTGTTTTTT
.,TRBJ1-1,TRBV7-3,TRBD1,CASTAGGGNTEAFF,TGTGCCAGCACCGCAGGGGGCGGGAACACTGAAGCTTTCTTT
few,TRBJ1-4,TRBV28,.,CASSLSWEKLFF,TGTGCCAGCAGCCTTTCTTGGGAAAAACTGTTTTTT
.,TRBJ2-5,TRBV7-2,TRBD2,CASSFRLAGAGYQETQYF,TGTGCCAGCAGCTTTCGACTAGCGGGAGCGGGATACCAAGAGACCCAGTACTTC
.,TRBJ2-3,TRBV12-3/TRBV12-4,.,CASSLIVDTQYF,TGTGCCAGCAGTTTGATCGTAGATACGCAGTATTTT
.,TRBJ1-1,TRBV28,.,CASRTPGSTEAFF,TGTGCCAGCAGGACCCCCGGGAGCACTGAAGCTTTCTTT
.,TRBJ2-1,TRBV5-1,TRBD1,CASSSALGQGGEQFF,TGCGCCAGCAGTTCGGCCCTAGGACAGGGAGGTGAGCAGTTCTTC
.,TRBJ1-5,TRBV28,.,CASSFFQGRQPQHF,TGTGCCAGCAGTTTTTTCCAAGGACGTCAGCCCCAGCATTTT
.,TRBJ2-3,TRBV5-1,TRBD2,CASRPEGTSGSTPSTDTQYF,TGCGCCAGCAGACCCGAGGGGACTAGCGGGAGTACCCCCAGCACAGATACGCAGTATTTT
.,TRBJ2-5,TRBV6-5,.,CASSYRAETQYF,TGTGCCAGCAGCTACCGCGCGGAGACCCAGTACTTC
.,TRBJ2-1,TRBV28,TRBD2,CASTSRIGGSMYNEQFF,TGTGCCAGCACCTCCCGGATCGGCGGGAGTATGTACAATGAGCAGTTCTTC
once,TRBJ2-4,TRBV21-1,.,CASGTPGKNIQYF,TGTGCCAGCGGGACCCCAGGGAAAAACATTCAGTACTTC
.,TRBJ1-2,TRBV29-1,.,CSVATASFYGYTF,TGCAGCGTTGCCACCGCCTCCTTCTATGGCTACACCTTC
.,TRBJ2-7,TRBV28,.,CASTKGLRAYEQYF,TGTGCCAGCACCAAGGGACTCAGGGCGTACGAGCAGTACTTC